This is a list of T cell receptor beta chains from one sample in a study of T cell repertoires in cytomegalovirus infection. A single record per CDR3 protein comes from TCRdb applying MiXCR to the reads. The data show 80,000 to 90,000 distinct CDR3 sequences, about 44% seen once. No antigen has been assigned to these receptors. Material: CD8+ T cells from cultured PBMCs, obtained from culture after CMV antigen stimulation. The receptors come from a human donor in good health (CMV status not recorded). Some clones in this sample may be carry-over from other donors' samples. CDR3s include the opening cysteine and the closing phenylalanine or tryptophan. Fields, in order: J gene, CDR3 length, V gene, D gene, clone size, CDR3 DNA, CDR3 protein. A D gene is named only where the DNA matches it firmly. Where a row states a size, it is once, few, many or the class of an expanded clone; other rows omit it.

>TRBJ1-2|15|TRBV7-8|TRBD1|few
TGTGCCAGCAGCCCTCAACAGGGGGGGAACTATGGCTACACCTTC
CASSPQQGGNYGYTF
>TRBJ1-5|15|TRBV4-1|.|.
TGCGCCAGCAGCCAAGATTACATTTGGAATCAGCCCCAGCATTTT
CASSQDYIWNQPQHF
>TRBJ1-2|12|TRBV7-8|.|.
TGTGCCAGCAGCTTGCTCTCCTATGGCTACACCTTC
CASSLLSYGYTF
>TRBJ1-5|14|TRBV6-5|.|.
TGTGCCAGCAGTCCAGGACAGACGTATCAGCCCCAGCATTTT
CASSPGQTYQPQHF
>TRBJ2-3|15|TRBV27|TRBD1|.
TGTGCCAGCAGTTTAAGGACAGGGGGCATCGATACGCAGTATTTT
CASSLRTGGIDTQYF
>TRBJ1-4|13|TRBV11-2|.|.
TGTGCCAGCAGCTTAGTCCCTAATGAAAAACTGTTTTTT
CASSLVPNEKLFF
>TRBJ2-2|16|TRBV5-4|TRBD2|.
TGTGCCAGCAGCCTGGGGACTAGCTACCTAACCGGGGAGCTGTTTTTT
CASSLGTSYLTGELFF
>TRBJ2-4|13|TRBV28|TRBD1|.
TGTGCCAGCAGTTCGGACAGGGCAAACATTCAGTACTTC
CASSSDRANIQYF
>TRBJ2-2|15|TRBV7-6|TRBD2|.
TGTGCCAGCAGCGGCAAGCGGGGATACACCGGGGAGCTGTTTTTT
CASSGKRGYTGELFF
>TRBJ2-1|15|TRBV4-2|TRBD2|.
TGTGCCAGCAGCCAGCTAGCGGGAGGTAACAATGAGCAGTTCTTC
CASSQLAGGNNEQFF
>TRBJ2-7|16|TRBV4-1|TRBD2|.
TGTGCCAGCAGCCATCCCGGGACTAGCGGGGATGAGTCTCCGTACTTC
CASSHPGTSGDESPYF
>TRBJ2-1|15|TRBV5-4|TRBD2|.
TGTGCCAGCAGCTTTAGGACTAGCGAGTACAATGAGCAGTTCTTC
CASSFRTSEYNEQFF
>TRBJ2-5|15|TRBV12-3/TRBV12-4|TRBD2|once
TGTGCCAGCAGTTTGGTAGCGGGGTACCAAGAGACCCAGTACTTC
CASSLVAGYQETQYF
>TRBJ2-7|14|TRBV27|TRBD2|.
TGTGCCAGCAGTAGTCGGGGGGTGTCCAGAGAGCAGTACTTC
CASSSRGVSREQYF
>TRBJ1-4|17|TRBV4-1|.|.
TGCGCCAGCAGCCCCCGACAGCAACGAGGCTTTAATGAAAAACTGTTTTTT
CASSPRQQRGFNEKLFF
>TRBJ1-3|17|TRBV7-6|.|few
TGTGCTAGCAGCTCCTCCACCAGGGGCCTACAGGGAGACACCATATATTTT
CASSSSTRGLQGDTIYF
>TRBJ2-5|15|TRBV6-6|TRBD2|few
TGTGCCAGCACCTCAGCAGGGACTAGCGGAGAGACCCAGTACTTC
CASTSAGTSGETQYF
>TRBJ2-4|13|TRBV7-8|.|.
TGTGCCAGCAGCTTAGATGCCGTCGATTCCCAATTTTTC
CASSLDAVDSQFF
>TRBJ1-2|17|TRBV6-1|TRBD1|few
TGTGCCAGCAGTGTGACAATGGGGAGACAGGGATCGTCTGGCTACACCTTC
CASSVTMGRQGSSGYTF
>TRBJ2-5|15|TRBV2|TRBD2|.
TGTGCCAGCACCGTCCGACTAGCGGGAAAAGAGACCCAGTACTTC
CASTVRLAGKETQYF
>TRBJ2-1|18|TRBV18|TRBD2|.
TGTGCCAGCTCACCTAATCGCGAACTAGCGGGAGGGCCCAATGAGCAGTTCTTC
CASSPNRELAGGPNEQFF
>TRBJ2-2|15|TRBV24-1|.|.
TGTGCCACCAGCACGGGAGAAGAGGAGGCCGGGGAGCTGTTTTTT
CATSTGEEEAGELFF
>TRBJ2-2|14|TRBV7-8|.|.
TGTGCCGGCCGCGGGGGCACGAACACCGGGGAGCTGTTTTTT
CAGRGGTNTGELFF
>TRBJ1-1|13|TRBV7-6|.|.
TGTGCCAGCAGCCCGACAGAGAGCACTGAAGCTTTCTTT
CASSPTESTEAFF
>TRBJ1-1|15|TRBV12-3/TRBV12-4|.|.
TGTGCCAGCAGTTTAGGAGGCGCCTTGAACACTGAAGCTTTCTTT
CASSLGGALNTEAFF
>TRBJ1-2|16|TRBV5-1|TRBD1|.
TGCGCCAGCGGCGCCCGGGACAGAGGGTTAACGGTCGGCTACACCTTC
CASGARDRGLTVGYTF
>TRBJ1-5|15|TRBV20-1|.|few
TGCAGTGCTAGACCTCGTTATGGCCCCAATCAGCCCCAGCATTTT
CSARPRYGPNQPQHF
>TRBJ2-7|14|TRBV28|TRBD1|.
TGTGCCAGCAGTTTGGGACAGGGTTACTACGAGCAGTACTTC
CASSLGQGYYEQYF
>TRBJ2-4|17|TRBV28|.|.
TGTGCCAGCAGTCTCTTTCGACAGGAGATAGCCAAAAACATTCAGTACTTC
CASSLFRQEIAKNIQYF
>TRBJ2-1|15|TRBV11-2|.|.
TGTGCCAGCAGCGGGAACGGACGGAACTACAATGAGCAGTTCTTC
CASSGNGRNYNEQFF
>TRBJ2-2|17|TRBV7-6|.|.
TGTGCCAGCAGCCGCCTCTCCCCAGGGTCTTCCACCGGGGAGCTGTTTTTT
CASSRLSPGSSTGELFF
>TRBJ1-1|15|TRBV4-1|.|.
TGCGCCAGCAGCCCCAGCCCAGGGATGAACACTGAAGCTTTCTTT
CASSPSPGMNTEAFF
>TRBJ1-6|16|TRBV19|.|.
TGTGCCAGTAGAAGGGGATGGGGGACTGCGAATTCACCCCTCCACTTT
CASRRGWGTANSPLHF
>TRBJ2-3|14|TRBV27|.|.
TGTGCCAGCAGTTCATGGCCTAGCACAGATACGCAGTATTTT
CASSSWPSTDTQYF
>TRBJ2-2|13|TRBV20-1|TRBD2|.
TGCAGTGCCCTGGGACTAGAGGTCGGGGAGCTGTTTTTT
CSALGLEVGELFF
>TRBJ1-5|13|TRBV7-6|.|.
TGTGCCAGCAGCCAGACAAGCAATCAGCCCCAGCATTTT
CASSQTSNQPQHF
>TRBJ2-7|13|TRBV6-1|.|.
TGTGCCAGCAGTGAAAGGGGCTCCTACGAGCAGTACTTC
CASSERGSYEQYF
>TRBJ2-3|15|TRBV11-2|.|.
TGTGCCAGCAGCCCCCATTCCCCCCACACAGATACGCAGTATTTT
CASSPHSPHTDTQYF
>TRBJ2-1|15|TRBV2|.|.
TGTGCCAGCAGCTCTTCCCTCGACAGACACAATGAGCAGTTCTTC
CASSSSLDRHNEQFF
>TRBJ2-7|12|TRBV28|.|few
TGTGCCAGCACCAGGGGGGACGGCGAGCTGTACTTC
CASTRGDGELYF
>TRBJ2-7|13|TRBV12-3/TRBV12-4|.|few
TGTGCCAGCAGTCCCACACTGACCTACGAGCAGTACTTC
CASSPTLTYEQYF
>TRBJ2-7|14|TRBV27|TRBD2|many
TGTGCCAGCAGTTTTAAGGCGGGAGGCTACGAGCAGTACTTC
CASSFKAGGYEQYF
>TRBJ2-1|14|TRBV7-2|TRBD1|few
TGTGCCAGCAGTGTACCGACAGGGTACAATGAGCAGTTCTTC
CASSVPTGYNEQFF
>TRBJ2-2|16|TRBV19|TRBD1|.
TGTGCCAGTAGTATAGGAGGACAGGGTATCACCGGGGAGCTGTTTTTT
CASSIGGQGITGELFF
>TRBJ2-5|12|TRBV25-1|TRBD2|many
TGTGCCAGCAGCCCGGGGGGGGGGACCCAGTACTTC
CASSPGGGTQYF
>TRBJ1-2|14|TRBV12-3/TRBV12-4|.|.
TGTGCCAGCAGCCCCTCCGGACTGAGCTATGGCTACACCTTC
CASSPSGLSYGYTF
>TRBJ1-5|15|TRBV27|.|few
TGTGCCAGTAAAACCGGGATACATAGCAATCAGCCCCAGCATTTT
CASKTGIHSNQPQHF
>TRBJ2-5|16|TRBV20-1|TRBD2|.
TGCAGTGCTAGAGCGGGGCTAGCGGGAGTTAGAGAGACCCAGTACTTC
CSARAGLAGVRETQYF